Reported below is one T cell receptor beta chain. Its matching antigen is unknown. From germline, CDR1 is SEHNR and CDR2 FQNEAQ (reference sequence). The V end was cut by 1 base, the J end by 8 bases, with 8 bases between. The CDR3 totals 12 residues. This record belongs to a study of CD8 T cells in Susac syndrome. General observations from the study: The relatively small number of individuals in the TCR sequencing and HLA analysis was acknowledged by the study.

cDNA came from around 0.54 to 1 ug RNA primed by random hexamers. Using its own MiXCR run on the immunoSEQ multiplex PCR reads, TCRdb lists one record per CDR3 protein. The repertoire has about 160,000 distinct CDR3 sequences, roughly 94% of them found once; the top ten carry 0.085% to 0.095%. TCR beta from blood CD8+ and CD4+ T cells was sequenced. Sequenced material: CD4+ T cells from PBMCs. The chain employs TRBV7-9 and TRBJ1-2, with D hard to call. This sequence originates from a human donor with multiple sclerosis. CDR3 region: CASSLGEEGYTF. CDR3 nucleotide sequence: TGTGCCAGCAGCTTAGGGGAAGAAGGCTACACCTTC.